The 22 T cell receptor beta chains below all came from one sample that was sequenced in a study of OX40 agonist ivuxolimab in advanced cancers. The protocol was immunoSEQ multiplex PCR, while the TCRdb copy is restricted to in-frame clones and leaves out a portion. Among tens of thousands of clones, roughly 86% were seen once, and the ten largest hold around 0.8%. Specimen: CD4+ or CD8+ T cells sorted from blood, collected in a trial of the OX40 agonist ivuxolimab. The receptors come from an adult with an advanced solid tumor such as melanoma, head and neck, liver or kidney cancer.

This chain joins TRBV19 and TRBJ1-1, with TRBD1 as a possible D gene (5 bases). The CDR3 is made up of 16 amino acids. Trimming shortened V by 7 bases and J by 1 base, and 19 bases separated the two germline ends. The germline V gene encodes CDR1 LNHDA and CDR2 SQIVND (reference sequence). The DNA for the CDR3 is TGTGCCAGTATCGTCCCCGGGACTAGGGGGAACACTGAAGCTTTCTTT. This sequence encodes CASIVPGTRGNTEAFF. Full variable domain (missing parts from reference TRBV19 and TRBJ1-1): DGGITQSPKYLFRKEGQNVTLSCEQNLNHDAMYWYRQDPGQGLRLIYYSQIVNDFQKGDIAEGYSVSREKKESFPLTVTSAQKNPTAFYLCASIVPGTRGNTEAFFGQGTRLTVV.

The chain links TRBV30 to TRBJ2-7; 9 nucleotides align to TRBD1. Germline-derived CDR1 and CDR2 are GTSNPN and SVGIG (reference sequence). V dropped 2 bases and J dropped 6; count of bases not matched to a gene: 8. CDR3 size: 14 residues. The CDR3 is CAWSRGQGMGEQYF. The CDR3 coding sequence is TGTGCCTGGAGTCGGGGACAGGGCATGGGCGAGCAGTACTTC.

This chain joins TRBV6-5 and TRBJ1-2, with D unclear. V lost 4 bases and J lost 3, with 9 bases in between. The CDR3 has 13 residues. Germline CDR1 is MNHEY and CDR2 is SVGAGI. CDR3 bases: TGTGCCAGCAGTTTTGGGGAGGACTATGGCTACACCTTC. It encodes CASSFGEDYGYTF.

The chain couples TRBV18 to TRBJ1-5, with unresolved D. Germline assignment: CDR1 KGHSH and CDR2 LQKENI. The CDR3 has 15 amino acids. Deletions cut 4 bases from V and 1 base from J, with 11 bases between. The CDR3 protein is CASSRQTVSNQPQHF. DNA for the CDR3: TGTGCCAGCTCACGCCAAACGGTGAGCAATCAGCCCCAGCATTTT.

In its sample, this clone was seen once. The chain joins TRBV30 to TRBJ2-6, with D possibly matching TRBD1 (5 bases). Germline assignment: CDR1 GTSNPN and CDR2 SVGIG (reference sequence). V was pared by 1 base and J by 1 base, with 17 bases between. This CDR3 is 18 amino acids long. As DNA, the CDR3 is TGTGCCTGGAGTGCCAACAGGTTTACAACGTCTGGGGCCAACGTCCTGACTTTC. It is translated as CAWSANRFTTSGANVLTF. Full variable domain (missing parts from reference TRBV30 and TRBJ2-6): SQTIHQWPATLVQPVGSPLSLECTVEGTSNPNLYWYRQAAGRGLQLLFYSVGIGQISSEVPQNLSASRPQDRQFILSSKKLLLSDSGFYLCAWSANRFTTSGANVLTFGAGSRLTVL.

The chain joins TRBV20-1 to TRBJ1-1; the D is unclear. In germline, CDR1 is DFQATT, CDR2 SNEGSKA (reference sequence). V was clipped by 5 bases and J by 7 bases, with 11 bases between them. CDR3 length equals 11 residues. CDR3 residues: CSAQKEYEAFF. The CDR3 DNA is TGCAGTGCTCAAAAGGAGTATGAAGCTTTCTTT.

This clone was recorded only once. The J gene is TRBJ1-6, the V gene TRBV18; TRBD1 matches 9 bases. The CDR3 has 15 amino acids. The J segment lost 6 bases and the V segment lost 7 bases, leaving 7 bases of the junction unmatched. Germline CDR1 KGHSH, CDR2 LQKENI. The CDR3 nucleotides are TGTGCCAGCTTACCGACGACAGGGGGTAATTCACCCCTCCACTTT. Translating it yields CASLPTTGGNSPLHF. The variable domain in full, completed from reference TRBV18 and TRBJ1-6, reads NAGVMQNPRHLVRRRGQEARLRCSPMKGHSHVYWYRQLPEEGLKFMVYLQKENIIDESGMPKERFSAEFPKEGPSILRIQQVVRGDSAAYFCASLPTTGGNSPLHFGNGTRLTVT.

The V gene is TRBV5-6, the J gene TRBJ1-2, with D tentatively TRBD1 (5 bases). The germline gives CDR1 SGHDT, CDR2 YYEEEE. CDR3 length: 12 amino acids. Trimming left V 5 bases short and J 8 bases short, with 13 bases between. The CDR3 bases are TGTGCCAGCAGGGGGGAAGCAGGGGGCTACACCTTC. Protein sequence: CASRGEAGGYTF.

Here the CDR3 DNA reads TGCACTGTAGGAGGGGGAGATACGCAGTATTTT. Translating it yields CTVGGGDTQYF. V is TRBV29-1 and J is TRBJ2-3; D may correspond to TRBD1 or TRBD2 (6 bases each). CDR3 length equals 11 residues. Germline V gene lookup returns CDR1 SQVTM and CDR2 ANQGSEA.

This clone was counted between two and nine times. The J gene is TRBJ1-5, the V gene TRBV5-1, with D uncertain. This CDR3 has 14 residues. Between the trimmed V and J ends, which lost 4 bases and 6 bases, there was a span of 14 bases. CDR1 and CDR2 from the germline V gene are SGHRS and YFSETQ. The CDR3 nucleotides read TGCGCCAGCAGCCGCGATGGGATCGGTCAGCCCCAGCATTTT. As protein: CASSRDGIGQPQHF.

This clone showed up just once. This chain uses TRBV18 with TRBJ2-5, with 7 bases aligning to TRBD1. Per the germline V gene, CDR1 is KGHSH and CDR2 is LQKENI. Germline trimming cut 3 bases from V and 2 bases from J; bases unmatched to any gene: 0. This CDR3 contains 13 residues. The CDR3: CASSPGQQETQYF. CDR3 bases: TGTGCCAGCTCACCGGGACAGCAAGAGACCCAGTACTTC. The whole variable domain, remainder taken from reference TRBV18 and TRBJ2-5, is NAGVMQNPRHLVRRRGQEARLRCSPMKGHSHVYWYRQLPEEGLKFMVYLQKENIIDESGMPKERFSAEFPKEGPSILRIQQVVRGDSAAYFCASSPGQQETQYFGPGTRLLVL.

V is TRBV11-2 and J is TRBJ2-1, with 8 bases that match TRBD2. Germline loops: CDR1 SGHAT, CDR2 FQNNGV. The CDR3 is made up of 15 amino acids. J was trimmed by 3 bases and V by 2 bases; bases with no gene match: 3. In nucleotides, the CDR3 is TGTGCCAGCAGCTTAAGGCGGGGGGACTACAATGAGCAGTTCTTC. Its protein product is CASSLRRGDYNEQFF. Combining the CDR3 with reference TRBV11-2 and TRBJ2-1 gives the whole variable domain EAGVAQSPRYKIIEKRQSVAFWCNPISGHATLYWYQQILGQGPKLLIQFQNNGVVDDSQLPKDRFSAERLKGVDSTLKIQPAKLEDSAVYLCASSLRRGDYNEQFFGPGTRLTVL.

In its sample, this clone was seen a few times. The chain joins TRBV20-1 to TRBJ1-2; 9 nucleotides line up with TRBD1. Losses at the gene ends were 5 bases for V and 6 bases for J; bases not matched to a gene: 1. The CDR3 is 11 residues long. In germline, CDR1 is DFQATT, CDR2 SNEGSKA (reference sequence). This CDR3 reads CSAGDRDGYTF. CDR3 DNA: TGCAGTGCTGGGGACAGGGATGGCTACACCTTC.

This sequence joins TRBV11-2 and TRBJ2-7; 11 bases are a match to TRBD1. Unmatched junction bases numbered 3, after V lost 5 bases and J lost 6 bases. The CDR3 has 13 amino acids. Germline V gene sequence: CDR1 SGHAT, CDR2 FQNNGV. In DNA form, the CDR3 reads TGTGCCAGCAGCCGCGGACAGGGGGCCGAGCAGTACTTC. It codes for CASSRGQGAEQYF.

This sequence joins TRBV5-1 and TRBJ2-7; D unclear. The ends were cut back, 4 bases at V and 3 bases at J, with 11 bases in the middle. From germline, CDR1 is SGHRS and CDR2 YFSETQ. The CDR3 contains 13 residues. As DNA, the CDR3 is TGCGCCAGCAGCACGGCGATATACTACGAGCAGTACTTC. This encodes CASSTAIYYEQYF.

This clone was recorded only once. The chain recombines TRBV9 with TRBJ2-1; TRBD2 matches at 7 bases. The CDR3 has 14 residues. Trimming removed 3 bases from V and 9 bases from J; junction bases left unmatched: 9. Germline lookup yields CDR1 SGDLS and CDR2 YYNGEE. CDR3 coding DNA: TGTGCCAGCAGCGCCGTTTCGAGGGAGGGTGAGCAGTTCTTC. Translated, it gives CASSAVSREGEQFF.

The rearrangement uses TRBV30 and TRBJ1-6; the D is unclear. Per germline, CDR1 GTSNPN and CDR2 SVGIG (reference sequence). This CDR3 is 13 amino acids long. The ends were cut back, 7 bases at V and 0 bases at J, with 7 bases in the middle. CDR3 sequence: CAYSSSYNSPLHF. The CDR3 DNA reads as TGTGCCTACAGCAGCTCCTATAATTCACCCCTCCACTTT.

The chain joins TRBV7-8 to TRBJ2-7, with D perhaps TRBD1 (5 bases). Germline values: CDR1 SGHVS, CDR2 FQNEAQ. The V and J ends lost 4 bases and 4 bases respectively, with 17 bases between them. The CDR3 totals 15 residues. This CDR3 reads CASSSAGGRVYEQYF. The CDR3 coding sequence is TGTGCCAGCAGCTCCGCTGGTGGCAGGGTATACGAGCAGTACTTC.

The genes are TRBV29-1 and TRBJ1-1; 7 positions match TRBD1. The CDR3 covers 13 residues. The germline gives CDR1 SQVTM, CDR2 ANQGSEA. The V gene end was trimmed by 7 bases and the J gene end by 0 bases; junction bases not matched to a gene: 5. The CDR3 is CSATDRVNTEAFF. In nucleotides, the CDR3 is TGCAGCGCCACCGACAGGGTGAACACTGAAGCTTTCTTT. Drawing the rest from reference TRBV29-1 and TRBJ1-1, the complete variable domain is SAVISQKPSRDICQRGTSLTIQCQVDSQVTMMFWYRQQPGQSLTLIATANQGSEATYESGFVIDKFPISRPNLTFSTLTVSNMSPEDSSIYLCSATDRVNTEAFFGQGTRLTVV.

J is TRBJ1-5 and V is TRBV30; weak D call: TRBD1 (5 bases). The CDR3 has 16 amino acids. With 5 bases removed from V and 5 bases from J, the gap between germline ends came to 22 bases. From germline, CDR1 is GTSNPN and CDR2 SVGIG (reference sequence). CDR3 sequence (DNA): TGTGCCTGGGCTCCGACCGGCCGGGGGGGGGATCAGCCCCAGCATTTT. It translates to CAWAPTGRGGDQPQHF. The whole variable domain, filled in from reference TRBV30 and TRBJ1-5, reads SQTIHQWPATLVQPVGSPLSLECTVEGTSNPNLYWYRQAAGRGLQLLFYSVGIGQISSEVPQNLSASRPQDRQFILSSKKLLLSDSGFYLCAWAPTGRGGDQPQHFGDGTRLSIL.

The rearrangement links TRBV19 to TRBJ2-1, with D hard to call. Trimming took 3 bases from V and 6 from J, leaving 6 bases between them. The CDR3 spans 12 residues. The germline V gene has CDR1 LNHDA and CDR2 SQIVND (reference sequence). The CDR3 sequence is CASSIPANEQFF. The CDR3 nucleotides are TGTGCCAGTAGTATTCCCGCCAATGAGCAGTTCTTC.

V is TRBV6-6 and J is TRBJ2-2; TRBD2 matches 11 bases. The CDR3 is made up of 16 amino acids. From germline, CDR1 is MNHNY and CDR2 SVGAGI (reference sequence). V lost 5 bases and J lost 5; bases outside the gene matches: 7. The CDR3 DNA follows: TGTGCCAGCAGTATACGATTAGCGGGAGGGACCGGGGAGCTGTTTTTT. Its protein product is CASSIRLAGGTGELFF.